The clone carrying this T cell receptor beta chain was observed a few times. The target antigen is unknown. Trimming took 2 bases from V and 1 from J; bases not matched to a gene: 10. Germline lookup yields CDR1 LGHNA and CDR2 YNFKEQ. This CDR3 spans 17 amino acids. These data are taken from a study of T-cell reconstitution after alpha-beta-depleted transplantation in children. Notes on the study in general: From newly produced T cells came most of the T-cell counts and diversity one year after transplant. The high TCRbeta diversity at day 60 in some patients came from surviving recipient T cells and thymic progenitors. Expanded graft clones, several hundred of them, were reportedly the source of alpha-beta T cells about two months after transplant.

Unique molecular identifiers were incorporated when the TCRbeta library was constructed. TCRdb re-called the PCR reads with MiXCR, one entry per CDR3 protein. The table includes about 340,000 distinct CDR3 sequences, around 15% detected once. The sample was PBMCs, mostly from graft donor cells, taken 360 days after TCRalphabeta/CD19-depleted stem cell transplant. V and J are TRBV4-2 and TRBJ2-7; 8 positions agree with TRBD2. The sequence came from a male patient aged 2-15 years who had a stem cell transplant for acute lymphoblastic leukemia, so the T cells may come from the graft donor. In DNA form, the CDR3 reads TGTGCCAGCAGCCAATCAATGCCGGGAGGGGGGTCCTACGAGCAGTACTTC. It codes for CASSQSMPGGGSYEQYF.